These T cell receptor beta chains were read from a single sample in a study of blood T cells in healthy people across ages. TCRdb reprocessed the 5' RACE reads via MiXCR and lists one record per CDR3 protein. The sample includes 630,000 or so distinct CDR3 sequences, about 30% seen only once; the top ten take around 16%. The specimen sequenced was blood. These receptors came from a woman over 75 in good health. The CDR3 runs from the conserved cysteine through the conserved F or W. D genes are given only for firm matches. The size entry is marked missing in some rows and otherwise reads once, few, many or a size class.

cdr3_nt cdr3_aa v_call d_call clone_size j_call
TGTGCCAGTAGTGAGAATTTTAGGGGGTACTACAATGAGCAGTACTTC CASSENFRGYYNEQYF TRBV19 NA few TRBJ2-7
TGTGCCAGCAGCGTAGGCAGTGGCGGGGGAGAGAATGAGCAGTTCTTC CASSVGSGGGENEQFF TRBV9 TRBD2 NA TRBJ2-1
TGTGCCACCAGCATGGGGGGAGGCCAAGAGACCCAGTACTTC CATSMGGGQETQYF TRBV15 NA many TRBJ2-5
TGCAGTGCCCCATCCCCCAGGGAGGGTTCTGGAAACACCATATATTTT CSAPSPREGSGNTIYF TRBV20-1 NA NA TRBJ1-3
TGCAGTGCCCGAAGGGGGGGGATGAGCTATGGCTACACCTTC CSARRGGMSYGYTF TRBV20-1 NA NA TRBJ1-2
TGCAGTGCTAGAGCTGAGGGGGCGAACACTGAAGCTTTCTTT CSARAEGANTEAFF TRBV20-1 TRBD1 few TRBJ1-1
NA CSVEVAGGIAGANVLTF TRBV29-1 NA NA TRBJ2-6
TGCAGTGCTAGAGGGCCTAGCGGCCCGAAGAATGAGCAGTTCTTC CSARGPSGPKNEQFF TRBV20-1 TRBD2 few TRBJ2-1
TGTGCCAGCAGTTACGACCGCGACACTGAAGCTTTCTTT CASSYDRDTEAFF TRBV6-5 NA many TRBJ1-1
TGTGCCAGCAGCGTAGCTACGACGCGGAGCACAGATACGCAGTATTTT CASSVATTRSTDTQYF TRBV9 NA NA TRBJ2-3
TGTGCCTGGAGGACATGGGGAAAACTGTTTTTT CAWRTWGKLFF TRBV30 NA many TRBJ1-4
TGCAGTGCTAGAAGACAGGATAGCAATCAGCCCCAGCATTTT CSARRQDSNQPQHF TRBV20-1 NA many TRBJ1-5
TGTGCCAGCAGCTCCCGACAGGGTCATGGCTACACCTTC CASSSRQGHGYTF TRBV5-6 TRBD1 NA TRBJ1-2
TGTGCCAGCAGTTACGTCACTAGCGGGGACCTCTACAATGAGCAGTTCTTC CASSYVTSGDLYNEQFF TRBV6-2/TRBV6-3 TRBD2 many TRBJ2-1
TGTGCCAGCAGCGTCGCCTCGGCCAACACCATATATTTT CASSVASANTIYF TRBV9 NA few TRBJ1-3
TGTGCCAGCTCACGCGCCGGGACAGGGAACACTGAAGCTTTCTTT CASSRAGTGNTEAFF TRBV18 TRBD1 many TRBJ1-1
TGCGCCAGCAGCCAAGTTGAACAGGCCTACAATGAGCAGTTCTTC CASSQVEQAYNEQFF TRBV4-3 NA many TRBJ2-1
TGTGCCAGCAGTGAATATCGGATGGGGAGGGGCTACACCTTC CASSEYRMGRGYTF TRBV25-1 NA once TRBJ1-2
TGTGCCTGGGCTGGGCAGAAATATGGCTACACCTTC CAWAGQKYGYTF TRBV30 NA NA TRBJ1-2
TGCGCCAGCAGCATTCGGACTAGCGAGGGTACGCAGTATTTT CASSIRTSEGTQYF TRBV5-1 TRBD2 many TRBJ2-3
TGTGCCTCAGGGGGTAGTGGAAGCACAGATACGCAGTATTTT CASGGSGSTDTQYF TRBV13 TRBD1 NA TRBJ2-3
TGTGCCAGCAGCTTAACCGGGACAGGGGGCTCCTACTATGGCTACACCTTC CASSLTGTGGSYYGYTF TRBV7-8 TRBD1 many TRBJ1-2
TGTGCCAGCAGCACCGCGGGGGACAGGGGGAATGAGCAGTACTTC CASSTAGDRGNEQYF TRBV7-6 TRBD1 NA TRBJ2-5
TGCAGTGCTAGCGGGGGGACTTACAATGAGCAGTTCTTC CSASGGTYNEQFF TRBV20-1 TRBD2 many TRBJ2-1
TGTGCCGGCAGCTTTGACAGGGTGGAGGGCTACACCTTC CAGSFDRVEGYTF TRBV12-3/TRBV12-4 TRBD1 NA TRBJ1-2
TGTGCCAGCAGCTCCTACCTTGGACAGTCTGGGGCCAACGTCCTGACTTTC CASSSYLGQSGANVLTF TRBV7-3 NA many TRBJ2-6
TGTGCCAGCAGCTCAGAGACAGGGGAAAGTTGGCGAAATCAGCCCCAGCATTTT CASSSETGESWRNQPQHF TRBV7-6 TRBD1 many TRBJ1-5
TGTGCCAGCAGGCCCTGGGCACACCAATCCTACAATGGGCAGTTCTTC CASRPWAHQSYNGQFF TRBV6-1 NA NA TRBJ2-1
TGTGCCAGCAGCGTAGCCGCCGGGACTAGCTTGAACAATGAGCAGTTCTTC CASSVAAGTSLNNEQFF TRBV9 TRBD2 many TRBJ2-1
TGCAGTGCTAGTCAGGGGCTAGCGGGAGGTTCCTACAATGAGCAGTTCTTC CSASQGLAGGSYNEQFF TRBV20-1 TRBD2 few TRBJ2-1
TGTGCCAGCAGCGCAAGGACAGGGGGCAGCGGGGAGCTGTTTTTT CASSARTGGSGELFF TRBV9 TRBD1 many TRBJ2-2
TGTGCCAGTAGTATGGCCCAAGGGGAGACCCAGTACTTC CASSMAQGETQYF TRBV19 NA NA TRBJ2-5
TGTGCCAGCTCCAAGGGATTCCCTAACTATGGCTACACCTTC CASSKGFPNYGYTF TRBV6-5 NA many TRBJ1-2
TGCGCCAGCAGCTTGGTGGCGGGGGGGAACCTATACAATGAGCAGTACTTC CASSLVAGGNLYNEQYF TRBV5-1 TRBD2 NA TRBJ2-5
TGCAGCCATCGGACAGGGGGCGGTGAGCAGTTCTTC CSHRTGGGEQFF TRBV29-1 TRBD1 many TRBJ2-1
TGTGCCAGCAGCCAAGAAAAGTCGGGACTAGCCGCTCTGAGCTCCTACAATGAGCAGTTCTTC CASSQEKSGLAALSSYNEQFF TRBV3-1 TRBD2 many TRBJ2-1
TGCGCCAGCAGCCCGGAGGGGACACTCCGAGGCTATGGCTACACCTTC CASSPEGTLRGYGYTF TRBV5-1 NA many TRBJ1-2